This T cell receptor (beta chain) was recovered during a study of T-cell reconstitution after alpha-beta-depleted transplantation in children. Study-level findings and limits: Expanded graft clones, several hundred of them, were reportedly the source of alpha-beta T cells about two months after transplant. Diversity and T-cell counts at one year after transplant derived mostly from new T cells. High day-60 TCRbeta diversity in some patients came from surviving recipient T cells and thymic progenitors.

The CDR3 extends over 12 amino acids. Per germline, CDR1 KGHSH and CDR2 LQKENI. V was shortened by 5 bases and J by 2 bases, with 6 bases between the two germline ends. The TCRbeta library was prepared with unique molecular identifiers. TCRdb used MiXCR to reprocess the PCR reads, holding one entry per CDR3 protein. The sample lists about a million distinct CDR3 sequences; about 29% were seen once. There are a few counts of this clonotype. Its antigen is unknown. The clonotype comes from a boy in the first two years of life who had a stem cell transplant for SCID, so the T cells may come from the graft donor. The sample consisted of PBMCs, mostly from graft donor cells, taken 360 days after TCRalphabeta/CD19-depleted stem cell transplant. The genes are TRBV18 and TRBJ2-5, with unresolved D. This CDR3 is CASSSKQETQYF. The CDR3 DNA sequence: TGTGCCAGCTCATCGAAACAAGAGACCCAGTACTTC.